The rows below give T cell receptor beta chains drawn from one sample of a study of blood T cell repertoires in COVID-19. Profiling relied on immunoSEQ multiplex PCR, and the TCRdb table lists in-frame clones only, not all of them. The table lists 25,000 to 30,000 clones, about 85% of them singletons. Sequencing was performed on peripheral blood. These receptors came from a woman in her sixties with acute or convalescent COVID-19. Each CDR3 is given with its conserved first and last residue. Fields, in order: CDR3 length, D gene, J gene, V gene, clone size, CDR3 protein, CDR3 DNA. A D gene is named only where the DNA matches it firmly. Rows may omit the clone size; those that give it use once, few, many or a size class.

>15|TRBD1|TRBJ2-5|TRBV7-9|NA
CASSVRGRGSETQYF
TGTGCCAGCAGCGTCAGGGGGCGCGGGTCAGAGACCCAGTACTTC
>15|NA|TRBJ1-5|TRBV18|NA
CASSWGGQGEQPQHF
TGTGCCAGCTCCTGGGGTGGGCAGGGTGAACAGCCCCAGCATTTT
>11|NA|TRBJ2-5|TRBV20-1|few
CSVEDRETQYF
TGCAGTGTAGAGGATCGGGAGACCCAGTACTTC
>15|NA|TRBJ1-6|TRBV6-2/TRBV6-3|NA
CASSYDGLYNSPLHF
TGTGCCAGCAGTTACGACGGACTATATAATTCACCCCTCCACTTT
>13|NA|TRBJ1-2|TRBV28|NA
CASSLEQPYGYTF
TGTGCCAGCAGTTTAGAACAGCCCTATGGCTACACCTTC
>16|NA|TRBJ2-2|TRBV19|NA
CASSMIPGINTGELFF
TGTGCCAGTAGTATGATCCCAGGGATAAACACCGGGGAGCTGTTTTTT
>14|NA|TRBJ1-1|TRBV28|NA
CASSKSLGVTEAFF
TGTGCCAGCAGCAAAAGCCTAGGGGTGACTGAAGCTTTCTTT
>14|TRBD1|TRBJ1-2|TRBV29-1|NA
CSVESGGGYYGYTF
TGCAGCGTTGAGTCAGGGGGAGGCTACTATGGCTACACCTTC
>16|NA|TRBJ2-1|TRBV28|NA
CASSLGGGGRGNEQFF
TGTGCCAGCAGTTTGGGTGGCGGGGGCCGGGGCAATGAGCAGTTCTTC
>14|NA|TRBJ1-1|TRBV27|NA
CASSRGELRSEAFF
TGTGCCAGCAGTCGCGGAGAGTTACGGTCGGAAGCTTTCTTT
>15|NA|TRBJ2-1|TRBV10-1|NA
CASSEAGEYYNEQFF
TGCGCCAGCAGTGAGGCGGGCGAGTACTACAATGAGCAGTTCTTC
>17|TRBD1|TRBJ2-6|TRBV7-3|NA
CASSGRGQGSGANVLTF
TGTGCCAGCAGTGGAAGGGGACAGGGCTCTGGGGCCAACGTCCTGACTTTC
>13|NA|TRBJ2-7|TRBV30|few
CAWNRALSYEQYF
TGTGCCTGGAACAGGGCACTTTCCTACGAGCAGTACTTC
>16|TRBD2|TRBJ2-7|TRBV28|NA
CASSFSLSGLAYEQYF
TGTGCCAGCAGTTTTTCTCTGTCGGGACTAGCGTACGAGCAGTACTTC
>13|NA|TRBJ1-5|TRBV5-8|NA
CASRRQGNQPQHF
TGTGCCAGCAGAAGACAGGGCAATCAGCCCCAGCATTTT
>12|NA|TRBJ1-2|TRBV5-4|NA
CASSSSNYGYTF
TGTGCCAGCAGCTCATCTAACTATGGCTACACCTTC
>16|TRBD2|TRBJ2-6|TRBV3-1/TRBV3-2|NA
CASSQIGRVGANVLTF
TGTGCCAGCAGCCAAATCGGGAGGGTTGGGGCCAACGTCCTGACTTTC
>11|NA|TRBJ1-2|TRBV29-1|NA
CSSQENYGYTF
TGCAGCTCACAGGAAAACTATGGCTACACCTTC
>12|NA|TRBJ1-5|TRBV9|NA
CASEAGMQPQHF
TGTGCCAGCGAGGCAGGGATGCAGCCCCAGCATTTT
>11|NA|TRBJ1-2|TRBV20-1|NA
CSARTGSGYTF
TGCAGTGCTAGGACGGGGAGCGGCTACACCTTC
>17|TRBD1|TRBJ1-2|TRBV28|NA
CASSLWGQGGSGHGYTF
TGTGCCAGCAGTTTATGGGGACAGGGAGGATCGGGGCATGGCTACACCTTC
>13|NA|TRBJ1-2|TRBV28|NA
CASSFSAGYGYTF
TGTGCCAGCAGTTTCAGCGCCGGCTATGGCTACACCTTC
>13|NA|TRBJ2-2|TRBV5-1|NA
CASPLYNMGELFF
TGCGCCAGCCCCCTTTATAACATGGGGGAGCTGTTTTTT
>13|NA|TRBJ2-5|TRBV7-9|NA
CASLPGSLETQYF
TGTGCCAGCCTCCCGGGGTCTTTGGAGACCCAGTACTTC
>11|NA|TRBJ1-2|TRBV11-2|NA
CASSLGSRFFF
TGTGCCAGCAGCTTAGGTTCCAGGTTCTTCTTC
>13|NA|TRBJ2-3|TRBV6-1|NA
CASSEIRGDTQYF
TGTGCCAGCAGTGAAATCAGGGGAGATACGCAGTATTTT
>13|TRBD1|TRBJ1-1|TRBV5-1|NA
CASSFSQGTEAFF
TGCGCCAGCAGCTTCTCACAGGGGACGGAAGCTTTCTTT
>14|TRBD1|TRBJ2-3|TRBV5-1|NA
CASSSGQGADTQYF
TGCGCCAGCAGCTCCGGACAGGGAGCAGATACGCAGTATTTT
>13|NA|TRBJ1-2|TRBV30|NA
CAWVSGDIYGYTF
TGTGCCTGGGTATCAGGGGATATCTATGGCTACACCTTC
>14|TRBD1|TRBJ2-1|TRBV15|NA
CATSRDEGANEQFF
TGTGCCACCAGCAGAGATGAGGGGGCCAATGAGCAGTTCTTC
>15|NA|TRBJ1-2|TRBV19|NA
CASSILGGSYYGYTF
TGTGCCAGTAGTATTCTGGGGGGTTCTTACTATGGCTACACCTTC
>14|TRBD1|TRBJ1-5|TRBV7-9|NA
CASSRGTGNQPQHF
TGTGCCAGCAGCCGGGGGACAGGCAATCAGCCCCAGCATTTT
>12|NA|TRBJ1-2|TRBV27|NA
CASSRTGYGYTF
TGTGCCAGCAGTCGAACGGGCTATGGCTACACCTTC
>18|TRBD2|TRBJ2-2|TRBV5-1|once
CASTFFGLAGGTTGELFF
TGCGCCAGCACCTTCTTCGGGCTAGCGGGGGGGACGACCGGGGAGCTGTTTTTT
>13|TRBD1|TRBJ1-5|TRBV7-3|NA
CASSITGGQPQHF
TGTGCCAGCAGCATCACAGGGGGCCAGCCCCAGCATTTT
>16|TRBD2|TRBJ2-1|TRBV5-1|NA
CASSLRPAGAANEQFF
TGCGCCAGCAGCTTACGACCGGCGGGAGCCGCAAATGAGCAGTTCTTC
>15|TRBD1|TRBJ2-3|TRBV5-6|NA
CASSLLGQLTDTQYF
TGTGCCAGCAGCTTGCTGGGACAGCTGACAGATACGCAGTATTTT
>15|TRBD2|TRBJ2-5|TRBV15|NA
CATSAGTSGGETQYF
TGTGCCACCAGCGCCGGGACTAGCGGAGGGGAGACCCAGTACTTC
>17|TRBD1|TRBJ1-1|TRBV24-1|few
CATSEVGQGAPGTEAFF
TGTGCCACCAGTGAGGTCGGACAGGGGGCGCCGGGGACTGAAGCTTTCTTT
>15|TRBD1|TRBJ2-5|TRBV24-1|once
CATSSGTGGEETQYF
TGTGCCACCAGCAGCGGGACAGGGGGCGAGGAGACCCAGTACTTC
>15|TRBD1|TRBJ1-1|TRBV5-4|NA
CASSLTGGANTEAFF
TGTGCCAGCAGCCTTACAGGGGGCGCGAACACTGAAGCTTTCTTT
>15|NA|TRBJ1-1|TRBV11-1|NA
CASSLAGGRPSEAFF
TGTGCCAGCAGCTTAGCGGGGGGGCGGCCAAGTGAAGCTTTCTTT
>16|TRBD1|TRBJ1-2|TRBV7-9|NA
CASTQGPTGLGYGYTF
TGTGCCAGCACCCAAGGCCCGACAGGGTTGGGCTATGGCTACACCTTC
>15|TRBD1|TRBJ1-6|TRBV2|NA
CASKRTGSENSPLHF
TGTGCCAGTAAGAGGACAGGGTCGGAAAATTCACCCCTCCACTTT
>16|NA|TRBJ1-1|TRBV3-1/TRBV3-2|NA
CASSPSPGILVSEAFF
TGTGCCAGCAGCCCCTCGCCAGGGATTTTGGTTTCGGAAGCTTTCTTT
>20|NA|TRBJ1-6|TRBV3-1/TRBV3-2|NA
CASSQGKGLPHGGYNSPLHF
TGTGCCAGCAGCCAAGGGAAGGGACTCCCCCATGGCGGATATAATTCACCCCTCCACTTT